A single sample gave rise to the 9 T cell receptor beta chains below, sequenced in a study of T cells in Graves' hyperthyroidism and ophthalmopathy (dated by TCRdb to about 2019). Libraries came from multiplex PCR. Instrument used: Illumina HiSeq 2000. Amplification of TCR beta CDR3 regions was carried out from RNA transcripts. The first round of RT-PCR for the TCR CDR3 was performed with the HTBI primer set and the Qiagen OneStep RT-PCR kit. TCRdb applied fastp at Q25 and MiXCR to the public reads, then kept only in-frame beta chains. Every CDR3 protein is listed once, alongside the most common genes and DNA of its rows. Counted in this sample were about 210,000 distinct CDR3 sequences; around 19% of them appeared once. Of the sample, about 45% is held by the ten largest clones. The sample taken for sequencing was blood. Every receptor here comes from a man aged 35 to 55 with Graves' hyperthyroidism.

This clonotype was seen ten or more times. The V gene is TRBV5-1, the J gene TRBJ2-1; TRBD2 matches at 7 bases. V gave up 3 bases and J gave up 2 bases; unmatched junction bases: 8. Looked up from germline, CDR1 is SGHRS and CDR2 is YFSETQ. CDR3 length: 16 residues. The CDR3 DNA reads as TGCGCCAGCAGCTACAACACGGGGGGTACCTACAATGAGCAGTTCTTC. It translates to CASSYNTGGTYNEQFF.

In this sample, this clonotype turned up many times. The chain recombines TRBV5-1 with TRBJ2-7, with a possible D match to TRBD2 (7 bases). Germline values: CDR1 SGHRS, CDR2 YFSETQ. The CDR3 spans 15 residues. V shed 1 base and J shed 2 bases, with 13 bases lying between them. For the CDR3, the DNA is TGCGCCAGCAGCTTGACCGGGGAGGGGGCCTACGAGCAGTACTTC. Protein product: CASSLTGEGAYEQYF.

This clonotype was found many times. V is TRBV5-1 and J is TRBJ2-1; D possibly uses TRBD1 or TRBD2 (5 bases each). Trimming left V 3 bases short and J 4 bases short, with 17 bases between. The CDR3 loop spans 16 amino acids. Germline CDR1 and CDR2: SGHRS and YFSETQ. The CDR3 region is CASSSVRGIEYNEQFF. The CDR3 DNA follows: TGCGCCAGCAGCTCTGTCCGGGGCATAGAATACAATGAGCAGTTCTTC.

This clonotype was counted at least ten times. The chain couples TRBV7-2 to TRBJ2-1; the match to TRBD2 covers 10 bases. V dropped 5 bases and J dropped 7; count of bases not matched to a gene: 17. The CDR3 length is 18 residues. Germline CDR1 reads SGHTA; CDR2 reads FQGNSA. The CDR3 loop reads CASSKGASGGALTNEQFF. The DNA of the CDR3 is TGTGCCAGCAGCAAAGGGGCGAGCGGGGGGGCCCTTACAAATGAGCAGTTCTTC.

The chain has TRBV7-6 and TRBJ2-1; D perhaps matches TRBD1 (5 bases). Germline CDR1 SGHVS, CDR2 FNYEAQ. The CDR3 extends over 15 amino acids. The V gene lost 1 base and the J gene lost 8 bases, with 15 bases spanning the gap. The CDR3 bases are TGTGCCAGCAGCTTAGAGCTCCAGGGCCTAGATGAGCAGTTCTTC. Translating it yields CASSLELQGLDEQFF.

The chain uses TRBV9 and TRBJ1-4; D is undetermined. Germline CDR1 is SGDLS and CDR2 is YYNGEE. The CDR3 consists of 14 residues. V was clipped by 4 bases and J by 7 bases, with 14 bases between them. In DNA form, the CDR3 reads TGTGCCAGCAGCCCTCGACAAGGTTTTGAAAAACTGTTTTTT. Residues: CASSPRQGFEKLFF.

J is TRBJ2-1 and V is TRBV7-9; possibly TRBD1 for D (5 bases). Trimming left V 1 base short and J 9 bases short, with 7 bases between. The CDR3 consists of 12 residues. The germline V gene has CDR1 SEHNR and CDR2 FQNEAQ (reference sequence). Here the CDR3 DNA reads TGTGCCAGCAGCTTAGGGGGCAGTGAGCAGTTCTTC. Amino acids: CASSLGGSEQFF.

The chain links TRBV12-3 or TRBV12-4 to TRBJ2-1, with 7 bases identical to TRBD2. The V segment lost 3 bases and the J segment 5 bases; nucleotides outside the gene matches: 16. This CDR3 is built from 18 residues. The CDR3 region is CASSFRASSRGGNNEQFF. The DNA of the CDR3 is TGTGCCAGCAGTTTTCGGGCTTCCTCTCGCGGGGGAAACAATGAGCAGTTCTTC.

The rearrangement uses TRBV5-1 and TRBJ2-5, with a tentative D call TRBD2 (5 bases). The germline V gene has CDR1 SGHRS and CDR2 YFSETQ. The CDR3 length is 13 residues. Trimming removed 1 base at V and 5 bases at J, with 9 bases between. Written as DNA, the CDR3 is TGCGCCAGCAGCTTGACCGGGATGGAGACCCAGTACTTC. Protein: CASSLTGMETQYF.